This paragraph covers one TCR beta chain sequence. The data belong to a study of T cells in Graves' hyperthyroidism and ophthalmopathy. Regions amplified from RNA transcripts were the TCR beta CDR3 regions. RT-PCR in the first round (using the HTBI primer set) targeted the TCR CDR3. TCRdb reprocessed the multiplex PCR reads via MiXCR and lists one record per CDR3 protein. The table lists 500,000 to 600,000 distinct CDR3 sequences, about 45% of them singletons. Trimming took 0 bases from V and 12 from J, leaving 17 bases between them. The CDR3 spans 14 residues. Uncontrolled infection, other autoimmune disease, pregnancy and lactation each barred patients from inclusion.

This chain uses TRBV12-3 or TRBV12-4 with TRBJ1-2; a possible D gene is TRBD1 (6 bases). The receptor's source is an adult woman with Graves' disease, either hyperthyroidism or ophthalmopathy (not recorded which). The sequencing sample was made of peripheral blood or thyroid tissue (not recorded which). CDR3 region: CASSLAGAGSGNTF. The DNA of the CDR3 is TGTGCCAGCAGTTTAGCGGGGGCCGGCTCTGGAAACACCTTC.